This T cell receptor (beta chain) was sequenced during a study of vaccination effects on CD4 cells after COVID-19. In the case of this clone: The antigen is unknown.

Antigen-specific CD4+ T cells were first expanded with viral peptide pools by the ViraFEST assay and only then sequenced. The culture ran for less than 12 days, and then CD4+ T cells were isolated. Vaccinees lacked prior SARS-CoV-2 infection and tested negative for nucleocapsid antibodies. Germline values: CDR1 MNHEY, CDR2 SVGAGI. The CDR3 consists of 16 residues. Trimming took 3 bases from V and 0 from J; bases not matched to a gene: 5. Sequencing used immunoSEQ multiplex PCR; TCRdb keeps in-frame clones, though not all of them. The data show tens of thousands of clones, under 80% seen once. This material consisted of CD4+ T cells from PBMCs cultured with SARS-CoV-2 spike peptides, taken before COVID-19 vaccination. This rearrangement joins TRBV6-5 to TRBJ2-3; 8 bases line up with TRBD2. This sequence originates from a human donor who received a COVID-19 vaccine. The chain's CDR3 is CASSYRGGTSTDTQYF. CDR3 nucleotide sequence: TGTGCCAGCAGTTATCGGGGGGGGACTAGCACAGATACGCAGTATTTT.